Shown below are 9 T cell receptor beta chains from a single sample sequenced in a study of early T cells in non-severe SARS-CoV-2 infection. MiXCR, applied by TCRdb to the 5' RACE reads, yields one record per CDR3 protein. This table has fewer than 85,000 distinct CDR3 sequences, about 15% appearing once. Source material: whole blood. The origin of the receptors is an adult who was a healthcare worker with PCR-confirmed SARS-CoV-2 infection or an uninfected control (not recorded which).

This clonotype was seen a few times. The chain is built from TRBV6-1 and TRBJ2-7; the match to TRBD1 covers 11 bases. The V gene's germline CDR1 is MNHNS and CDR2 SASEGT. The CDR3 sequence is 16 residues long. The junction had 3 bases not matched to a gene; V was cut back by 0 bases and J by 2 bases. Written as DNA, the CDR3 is TGTGCCAGCAGTGAAGCGCCGGGACAGGGGGCCTACGAGCAGTACTTC. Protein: CASSEAPGQGAYEQYF.

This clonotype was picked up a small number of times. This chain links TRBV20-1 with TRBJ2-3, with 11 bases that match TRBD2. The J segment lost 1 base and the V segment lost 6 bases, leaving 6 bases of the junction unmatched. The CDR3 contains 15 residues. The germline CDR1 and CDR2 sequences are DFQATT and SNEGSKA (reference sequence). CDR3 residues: CSAPGLAEGTDTQYF. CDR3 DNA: TGCAGTGCCCCGGGACTAGCGGAGGGCACAGATACGCAGTATTTT.

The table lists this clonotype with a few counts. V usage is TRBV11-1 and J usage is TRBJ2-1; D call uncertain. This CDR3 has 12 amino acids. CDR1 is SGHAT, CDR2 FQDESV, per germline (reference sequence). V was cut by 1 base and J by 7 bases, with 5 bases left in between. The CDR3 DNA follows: TGTGCCAGCAGCTTAGAAGGGAATGAGCAGTTCTTC. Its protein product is CASSLEGNEQFF.

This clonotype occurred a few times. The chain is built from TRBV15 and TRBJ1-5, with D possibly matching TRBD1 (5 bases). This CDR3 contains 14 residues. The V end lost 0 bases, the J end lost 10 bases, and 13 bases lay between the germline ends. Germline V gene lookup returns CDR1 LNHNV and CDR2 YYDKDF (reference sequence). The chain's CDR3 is CATSRDVGVEPQHF. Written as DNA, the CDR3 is TGTGCCACCAGCAGAGATGTAGGGGTGGAACCCCAGCATTTT.

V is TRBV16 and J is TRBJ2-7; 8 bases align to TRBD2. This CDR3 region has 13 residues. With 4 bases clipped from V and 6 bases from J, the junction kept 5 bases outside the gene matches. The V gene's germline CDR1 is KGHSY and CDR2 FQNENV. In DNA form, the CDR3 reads TGTGCCAGCAGCCCCCACGGGGGGGCCGAGCAGTACTTC. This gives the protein CASSPHGGAEQYF.

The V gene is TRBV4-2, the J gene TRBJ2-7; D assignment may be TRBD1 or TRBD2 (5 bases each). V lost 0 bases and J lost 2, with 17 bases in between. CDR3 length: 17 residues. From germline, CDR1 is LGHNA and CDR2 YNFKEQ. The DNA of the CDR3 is TGTGCCAGCAGCCAAGATTGGTTGCAGGGACCCCCCTACGAGCAGTACTTC. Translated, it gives CASSQDWLQGPPYEQYF.

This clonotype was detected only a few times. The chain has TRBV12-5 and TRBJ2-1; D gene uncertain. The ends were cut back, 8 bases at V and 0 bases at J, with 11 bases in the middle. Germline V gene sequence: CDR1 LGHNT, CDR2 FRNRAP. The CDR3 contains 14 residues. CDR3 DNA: TGTGCTAGTAGGGTTGTAAGCTCCTACAATGAGCAGTTCTTC. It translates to CASRVVSSYNEQFF.

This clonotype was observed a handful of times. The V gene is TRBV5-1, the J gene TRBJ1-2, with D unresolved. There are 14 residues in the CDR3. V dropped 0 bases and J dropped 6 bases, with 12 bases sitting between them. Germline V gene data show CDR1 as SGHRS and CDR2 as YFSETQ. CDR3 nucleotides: TGCGCCAGCAGCTTGGCTGGGGAATCGGATGGCTACACCTTC. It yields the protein CASSLAGESDGYTF.

This chain's CDR3 is CSVAWLPYEQYF. DNA of the CDR3: TGCAGCGTTGCCTGGCTCCCCTACGAGCAGTACTTC. The V call is TRBV29-1, the J call TRBJ2-7, with D hard to call. Per germline, CDR1 SQVTM and CDR2 ANQGSEA. The V end lost 4 bases, the J end lost 2 bases, and 9 bases lay between the germline ends. This CDR3 has 12 residues.